These 23 T cell receptor beta chains were sequenced from one sample in a study of radiotherapy plus CTLA-4 blockade in lung cancer (dated by TCRdb to 2017 to 2018). Receptors were amplified or captured by the immunoSEQ multiplex PCR assay. The immuneACCESS repertoire file appears here via TCRdb, limited to in-frame rearrangements. These files lack a portion of the clones; in checked studies, under half of the deficit traces to unresolved V genes, and the cause of the others is not known. Here the sample has 90,000 to 100,000 clones; roughly 80% occur a single time. The ten top clones hold about 25% of the sample. The starting material was peripheral blood, obtained from a patient treated with radiotherapy plus ipilimumab. These receptors were collected from a human donor with non-small cell lung cancer that progressed on radiotherapy plus ipilimumab.

J is TRBJ1-1 and V is TRBV30; D ambiguous. Germline values: CDR1 GTSNPN, CDR2 SVGIG (reference sequence). The CDR3 is 11 amino acids. Trimming took 8 bases from V and 10 from J, leaving 17 bases between them. The CDR3 here is CAGNVGSGAFF. CDR3 coding DNA: TGTGCCGGCAACGTGGGAAGCGGAGCTTTCTTT. Full variable domain (remainder filled in from reference TRBV30 and TRBJ1-1): SQTIHQWPATLVQPVGSPLSLECTVEGTSNPNLYWYRQAAGRGLQLLFYSVGIGQISSEVPQNLSASRPQDRQFILSSKKLLLSDSGFYLCAGNVGSGAFFGQGTRLTVV.

J is TRBJ1-1 and V is TRBV2, with 8 bases matching TRBD1. The CDR3 has 14 residues. V lost 7 bases, J lost 5 bases, and 9 bases stayed unmatched. Germline CDR1 reads SNHLY; CDR2 reads FYNNEI. The CDR3 sequence is CASTGQGRRTEAFF. CDR3 bases: TGTGCCAGCACCGGACAGGGTAGGCGGACTGAAGCTTTCTTT.

This sequence joins TRBV5-5 and TRBJ2-3; unclear D gene. CDR3 length equals 14 residues. V dropped 0 bases and J dropped 3 bases, with 8 bases sitting between them. CDR1 and CDR2 (germline): SGHKS, YYEKEE (reference sequence). The CDR3 coding sequence is TGTGCCAGCAGCTTGGCCCCCGGAACAGATACGCAGTATTTT. Translating it yields CASSLAPGTDTQYF.

CDR3 region: CASSSPSPAAGVATQYF. The CDR3 region has the DNA TGTGCCAGCAGTTCCCCCTCCCCGGCAGCGGGAGTGGCTACGCAGTATTTT. The J gene is TRBJ2-3, the V gene TRBV28; 8 bases align to TRBD2. Germline CDR1 reads MDHEN; CDR2 reads SYDVKM. CDR3 length: 17 amino acids. Trimming at V came to 4 bases and at J to 8 bases, leaving 17 bases not matched to a gene.

CDR3 DNA: TGTGCCAGCAGCTTAGGGGGGGCCGGCAATCAGCCCCAGCATTTT. This gives the protein CASSLGGAGNQPQHF. The gene calls are TRBV28 and TRBJ1-5; D may be TRBD1 (6 bases). From germline, CDR1 is MDHEN and CDR2 SYDVKM. V lost 6 bases, J lost 2 bases, and 14 bases lay in between. This CDR3 contains 15 residues.

This chain links TRBV5-1 with TRBJ2-7; the match to TRBD1 covers 9 bases. J gave up 3 bases and V 3 bases, and 7 bases lay outside the gene matches. The CDR3 spans 15 residues. Looked up from germline, CDR1 is SGHRS and CDR2 is YFSETQ. The CDR3 nucleotides read TGCGCCAGCAGCTCGGTCGACAGGGGGTTCTACGAGCAGTACTTC. As protein: CASSSVDRGFYEQYF.

V usage is TRBV19 and J usage is TRBJ1-1, with D uncertain. This CDR3 comprises 11 residues. Deletions cut 4 bases from V and 11 bases from J, with 11 bases between. CDR1 is LNHDA, CDR2 SQIVND, per germline (reference sequence). The CDR3 nucleotides read TGTGCCAGTAGTAGGCCAGGATGGGCTTTCTTT. Translating gives CASSRPGWAFF. Complete variable domain (other parts from reference TRBV19 and TRBJ1-1): DGGITQSPKYLFRKEGQNVTLSCEQNLNHDAMYWYRQDPGQGLRLIYYSQIVNDFQKGDIAEGYSVSREKKESFPLTVTSAQKNPTAFYLCASSRPGWAFFGQGTRLTVV.

The V call is TRBV27, the J call TRBJ1-1, with a weak D call TRBD1 (6 bases). This CDR3 has 14 amino acids. Trimming left V 3 bases short and J 4 bases short, with 12 bases between. Germline V gene data show CDR1 as MNHEY and CDR2 as SMNVEV (reference sequence). This CDR3 reads CASSLNRASTEAFF. The DNA of the CDR3 is TGTGCCAGCAGTTTGAACAGGGCTAGCACTGAAGCTTTCTTT.

The J gene is TRBJ2-1, the V gene TRBV9; 13 nucleotides align to TRBD2. The J segment lost 10 bases and the V segment lost 5 bases, leaving 9 bases of the junction unmatched. The germline CDR1 and CDR2 sequences are SGDLS and YYNGEE. This CDR3 has 15 residues. CDR3 DNA sequence: TGTGCCAGCAGAAGAGACGGGACTAGCGGGACCGAGCAGTTCTTC. Its translation is CASRRDGTSGTEQFF.

The chain recombines TRBV7-8 with TRBJ2-7, with 8 bases matching TRBD2. Germline V lookup: CDR1 SGHVS, CDR2 FQNEAQ. V gave up 3 bases and J gave up 5 bases; unmatched junction bases: 6. The CDR3 extends over 14 amino acids. The CDR3 nucleotides read TGTGCCAGCAGCTTTAGGACTAGCTCACACGAGCAGTACTTC. Its protein is CASSFRTSSHEQYF.

The chain combines TRBV2 with TRBJ2-2; TRBD2 might be the D (5 bases). Germline CDR1 is SNHLY and CDR2 is FYNNEI. V gave up 11 bases and J gave up 6 bases, with 16 bases separating them. The CDR3 is 13 residues long. The chain's CDR3 is CAGSLEASGELFF. CDR3 bases: TGTGCCGGGAGCCTGGAAGCTTCCGGGGAGCTGTTTTTT.

The rearrangement joins TRBV6-1 to TRBJ1-1; D might be TRBD1 (5 bases). Germline CDR1 and CDR2: MNHNS and SASEGT. V lost 0 bases to trimming and J lost 4 bases, with 9 bases between them. The CDR3 consists of 14 residues. CDR3 sequence (DNA): TGTGCCAGCAGTGAAGCCAGGGTGACCACTGAAGCTTTCTTT. It codes for CASSEARVTTEAFF.

J is TRBJ2-7 and V is TRBV12-5, with 10 bases that match TRBD2. Germline trimming cut 10 bases from V and 4 bases from J; bases unmatched to any gene: 7. CDR3 length: 13 residues. Germline V CDR1 and CDR2: LGHNT, FRNRAP. The DNA for the CDR3 is TGTGCTACCGCTAGCGGGAGAAGTTACGAGCAGTACTTC. Its protein product is CATASGRSYEQYF.

The chain carries TRBV7-6 and TRBJ2-1, with 7 bases aligning to TRBD1. The CDR3 has 15 residues. After removal of 4 bases from V and 7 bases from J, the junction contained 10 bases not matched to a gene. Looked up from germline, CDR1 is SGHVS and CDR2 is FNYEAQ. The CDR3 sequence: CASSSYDRVRNEQFF. CDR3 DNA sequence: TGTGCCAGCAGCTCGTACGACAGGGTTCGGAATGAGCAGTTCTTC.

The chain carries TRBV1 and TRBJ2-5; the table's D call TRBD2 went unverified against the DNA. TRBV1 corresponds to a pseudogene. This CDR3 has 17 amino acids. The CDR3 region has the DNA TGCACCAGCAGCATTGGGGGGGAGGCCCTAGGCCAAGAGACCCAGTACTTC. This gives the protein CTSSIGGEALGQETQYF.

The V gene is TRBV2, the J gene TRBJ1-1, with D perhaps TRBD1 (6 bases). Germline V gene lookup returns CDR1 SNHLY and CDR2 FYNNEI. The V and J ends lost 6 bases and 4 bases respectively, with 18 bases between them. The CDR3 spans 15 residues. CDR3 sequence reads: CASSGFDRFATEAFF. The CDR3 DNA is TGTGCCAGCAGCGGTTTCGACAGGTTCGCCACTGAAGCTTTCTTT.

This chain links TRBV6-5 with TRBJ2-3; 11 positions match TRBD2. The junction had 4 bases not matched to a gene; V was cut back by 2 bases and J by 3 bases. Germline assignment: CDR1 MNHEY and CDR2 SVGAGI. The CDR3 covers 16 residues. CDR3 nucleotide sequence: TGTGCCAGCAGTTACCCGACTAGCGGGGAAACAGATACGCAGTATTTT. This gives the protein CASSYPTSGETDTQYF.

The chain couples TRBV28 to TRBJ1-4; TRBD1 aligns across 8 bases. The CDR3 covers 15 residues. J gave up 3 bases and V 5 bases, and 5 bases lay outside the gene matches. The germline V gene has CDR1 MDHEN and CDR2 SYDVKM. In nucleotides, the CDR3 is TGTGCCAGCAGTCTGGACAGGGACGCTAATGAAAAACTGTTTTTT. Residues: CASSLDRDANEKLFF.

This chain connects TRBV27 to TRBJ1-2; possible D gene TRBD1, 6 bases. The CDR3 totals 13 residues. The germline V gene has CDR1 MNHEY and CDR2 SMNVEV (reference sequence). The V end was cut by 7 bases, the J end by 3 bases, with 12 bases between. The CDR3 region is CASKQGMDYGYTF. The CDR3 DNA reads TGTGCCAGCAAGCAGGGGATGGACTATGGCTACACCTTC.

This chain joins TRBV29-1 and TRBJ2-3; 7 bases agree with TRBD2. J was trimmed by 5 bases and V by 7 bases; bases with no gene match: 6. Germline V gene lookup returns CDR1 SQVTM and CDR2 ANQGSEA. The CDR3 is 12 residues long. In DNA, the CDR3 is TGCAGCGCACTAGCGAATGGAGATACGCAGTATTTT. Protein product: CSALANGDTQYF.

About this clone: This sample also contains other DNA sequences that code for the same CDR3. This chain links TRBV5-6 with TRBJ1-2; a weak D match, TRBD1 (5 bases). V gave up 0 bases and J gave up 6 bases, with 12 bases separating them. The germline CDR1 and CDR2 sequences are SGHDT and YYEEEE. This CDR3 is 14 amino acids long. The CDR3 DNA reads as TGTGCCAGCAGCTTGGTGGCAGGAGGGGATGGCTACACCTTC. It encodes CASSLVAGGDGYTF.

The chain is built from TRBV6-1 and TRBJ1-2; no clear D. This CDR3 has 14 amino acids. In germline, CDR1 is MNHNS, CDR2 SASEGT. The V and J ends lost 5 bases and 7 bases respectively, with 17 bases between them. In nucleotides, the CDR3 is TGTGCCAGCAGTTATGGCGGTCAGATCGCTGGCTACACCTTC. This gives the protein CASSYGGQIAGYTF.

The chain carries TRBV12-5 and TRBJ2-1, with TRBD1 matching 11 bases. Germline V gene sequence: CDR1 LGHNT, CDR2 FRNRAP. After removal of 4 bases from V and 3 bases from J, the junction contained 5 bases not matched to a gene. The length of the CDR3 is 16 residues. CDR3 sequence: CASGSYGTGGYNEQFF. The CDR3, as DNA: TGTGCTAGTGGTTCATACGGGACAGGGGGCTACAATGAGCAGTTCTTC.